This T cell receptor beta chain is from a study of blood T cells in healthy people across ages. V lost 4 bases and J lost 5; bases outside the gene matches: 3. CDR1 MNHNS and CDR2 SASEGT come from the germline V gene. The CDR3 is made up of 13 amino acids. Total RNA was isolated from each sample in quantities of at least 6 micrograms. A sample-barcoded 5' primer and a J-beta primer mix were used in a second PCR of roughly 6 to 11 cycles. TCRdb re-called the 5' RACE reads through MiXCR, storing one row per CDR3 protein. The data show about 830,000 distinct CDR3 sequences, around two thirds seen once. This receptor was identified in a young man in good health. The gene calls are TRBV6-1 and TRBJ2-5, with 8 bases aligning to TRBD1. The sample taken for sequencing was blood. The CDR3 DNA reads TGTGCCAGCAGTGTGACAGGGGTGGAGACCCAGTACTTC. Its translation: CASSVTGVETQYF.